This T cell receptor (beta chain) derives from a study of technical replicates of blood from four donors. Produced via immunoSEQ multiplex PCR; TCRdb's table is partial and in-frame only. The data show 15,000 to 20,000 clones, 65% to 85% seen once. CDR1 and CDR2 from the germline V gene are KGHSH and LQKENI. The V end was cut by 3 bases, the J end by 9 bases, with 21 bases between. CDR3 size: 16 residues. This TCR derives from a human donor in good health. J is TRBJ2-1 and V is TRBV18; tentative D call: TRBD1 (8 bases). The material sequenced was PBMCs. The DNA of the CDR3 is TGTGCCAGCTCACCCAACCAGGGGGCGGGAGCGGTTGAGCAGTTCTTC. It is translated as CASSPNQGAGAVEQFF.